This T cell receptor beta chain emerged from a study of radiotherapy plus CTLA-4 blockade in lung cancer. CDR3 length: 14 amino acids. Germline CDR1 reads GTSNPN; CDR2 reads SVGIG (reference sequence). V shed 3 bases and J shed 9 bases, with 15 bases lying between them. With respect to this clone: Its antigen is not known.

Study outcomes and limitations: After treatment with radiotherapy plus ipilimumab, TCR clones that came from the tumor expanded in blood.

This table comes from immunoSEQ multiplex PCR, and its TCRdb copy is limited to in-frame clones, with some not included. Of about 50,000 clones listed, 70% to 90% are singletons. Focal radiation plus CTLA-4 blockade with ipilimumab was given to patients with chemo-refractory metastatic non-small-cell lung cancer. The chain couples TRBV30 to TRBJ1-6, with a possible D match to TRBD1 (6 bases). Sample: peripheral blood, taken from a patient treated with radiotherapy plus ipilimumab. The sequence derives from a human donor with non-small cell lung cancer whose response to radiotherapy plus ipilimumab could not be evaluated. The DNA of the CDR3 is TGTGCCTGGAGCCTCCGGGGACAACGTTCACCCCTCCACTTT. Translating gives CAWSLRGQRSPLHF.